One sample yielded the 6 T cell receptor beta chains listed below, sequenced in a study of low-dose radiotherapy and immunotherapy resistance in tumors. Primers used for first-strand cDNA, a TRAV- and TRBV-specific set, covered both alpha and beta chains. Amplification of TCRs used a constant-region primer and V-primer adapter for roughly 18 PCR cycles. Each CDR3 protein is one row after TCRdb ran MiXCR on the reads. The table has some 38,000 distinct CDR3 sequences, around 21% seen once. Noted time point: after trial treatment. Specified treatment: LDRT plus nivolumab, ipilimumab, low-dose cyclophosphamide and aspirin (RACIN trial). The sample was PBMCs, taken after low-dose radiotherapy plus immunotherapy. These receptors were obtained from a female donor with ovarian cancer.

Remarks on this clonotype: A far larger clone is only one base removed, so a read error is likely. This chain uses TRBV4-1 with TRBJ2-5, with 8 bases that match TRBD2. This CDR3 is built from 16 residues. Germline lookup yields CDR1 MGHRA and CDR2 YSYEKL. V lost 0 bases to trimming and J lost 11 bases; unmatched junction nucleotides: 14. CDR3 sequence: CASSQEGLAGYNEQYF. The CDR3 nucleotides read TGCGCCAGCAGCCAAGAAGGGCTAGCGGGTTACAATGAGCAGTACTTC.

This clonotype was detected ten times or more. The V call is TRBV9, the J call TRBJ2-6; 10 bases match TRBD2. The germline V gene encodes CDR1 SGDLS and CDR2 YYNGEE. The ends lost 3 bases at V and 2 bases at J; junction bases unmatched: 5. CDR3 length: 17 amino acids. As DNA, the CDR3 is TGTGCCAGCAGCGGCACCAGCGGGAGGGCTGGGGCCAACGTCCTGACTTTC. Protein: CASSGTSGRAGANVLTF.

V gene TRBV7-3 combines with J gene TRBJ1-1, with TRBD1 identical over 7 bases. Trimming cost V 1 base and J 5 bases; bases outside gene matches: 4. This CDR3 spans 14 amino acids. Looked up from germline, CDR1 is SGHTA and CDR2 is FQGTGA. The DNA of the CDR3 is TGTGCCAGCAGCTTAATCGAGGGGGCTACTGAAGCTTTCTTT. Its translation: CASSLIEGATEAFF.

The V call is TRBV20-1, the J call TRBJ2-5, with D hard to call. This CDR3 comprises 14 residues. V lost 7 bases to trimming and J lost 2 bases, with 17 bases between them. In germline, CDR1 is DFQATT, CDR2 SNEGSKA (reference sequence). As DNA, the CDR3 is TGCAGTGTAAAGAGTAGCACCTTTCAAGAGACCCAGTACTTC. Translation gives CSVKSSTFQETQYF.

This clonotype was counted many times. The V call is TRBV14, the J call TRBJ2-7; D unclear. The CDR3 runs 12 residues. CDR1 SGHDN and CDR2 FVKESK come from the germline V gene. V shed 2 bases and J shed 5 bases, with 7 bases lying between them. The CDR3 nucleotides read TGTGCCAGCAGCCAAACTTTCCACGAGCAGTACTTC. Translated: CASSQTFHEQYF.

Sample share makes this clonotype medium-sized. The V call is TRBV6-1, the J call TRBJ1-2; 11 nucleotides line up with TRBD1. The CDR3 contains 14 residues. Losses at the gene ends were 6 bases for V and 2 bases for J; bases not matched to a gene: 2. Germline CDR1 and CDR2: MNHNS and SASEGT. The CDR3 region is CASSRDRGNYGYTF. Written as DNA, the CDR3 is TGTGCCAGCAGCCGGGACAGGGGGAACTATGGCTACACCTTC.